This T cell receptor beta chain was sequenced for a study of CD8 T cells in ankylosing spondylitis. TCRdb passed the 5' RACE reads through MiXCR, listing each CDR3 protein once. This sample has under 300,000 distinct CDR3 sequences, with about 10% found just once. For this clonotype: A read error is possible here, since a much larger clone lies one base away.

This CDR3 has 15 residues. CDR1 SNHLY and CDR2 FYNNEI come from the germline V gene. Source material: blood, either unsorted or a sorted T cell fraction (not recorded which). The TCR originated in a male donor with ankylosing spondylitis or in good health (not recorded which). V gene TRBV2 combines with J gene TRBJ2-7; TRBD1 is a possible D gene (6 bases). The CDR3 DNA reads as TGTGACAGCAGTGCAGGGGACACCGCTTCGATCAAGCAGTACTTC. Protein product: CDSSAGDTASIKQYF.